These T cell receptor beta chains were read from a single sample in a study of cytomegalovirus exposure and HLA in healthy donors. TCRdb's copy holds only in-frame clones and misses some; the assay was immunoSEQ multiplex PCR. The sample carries 120,000 or so clones, less than 90% recorded once. The sequencing sample was made of PBMCs. The receptors shown here come from a man aged 50-60 years in good health and CMV-seronegative. CDR3s include the opening cysteine and the closing phenylalanine or tryptophan. The D gene is left open where the match is weak. Rows give clone size only sometimes, using once, few, many, or a class for an expanded clone.

d_call	clone_size	v_call	j_call	cdr3_aa	cdr3_nt
.	.	TRBV7-6	TRBJ2-7	CASSLGGSPYEQYF	TGTGCCAGCAGCTTAGGCGGTTCACCCTACGAGCAGTACTTC
TRBD2	.	TRBV2	TRBJ2-7	CASSPGGWEQYF	TGTGCCAGCAGTCCCGGGGGGTGGGAGCAGTACTTC
TRBD1	once	TRBV6-5	TRBJ1-4	CASSSWDRGHEKLFF	TGTGCCAGCAGTTCCTGGGACAGGGGGCATGAAAAACTGTTTTTT
TRBD1	.	TRBV5-6	TRBJ1-1	CASSADRGHEAFF	TGTGCCAGCAGCGCTGACAGGGGGCATGAAGCTTTCTTT
.	few	TRBV28	TRBJ1-4	CASGLSEKLFF	TGTGCCAGCGGTTTGAGCGAAAAACTGTTTTTT
.	.	TRBV27	TRBJ1-1	CASSLKRNTEAFF	TGTGCCAGCAGTTTAAAGCGTAACACTGAAGCTTTCTTT
TRBD1	few	TRBV27	TRBJ1-2	CASSLRDRDYGYTF	TGTGCCAGCAGTTTAAGGGACAGGGACTATGGCTACACCTTC
.	.	TRBV7-2	TRBJ1-1	CASSPGGTGRGAFF	TGTGCCAGCAGCCCCGGGGGGACGGGACGCGGGGCTTTCTTT
.	.	TRBV9	TRBJ2-1	CASSASGGRQNNEQFF	TGTGCCAGCAGCGCCTCAGGAGGGCGCCAAAACAATGAGCAGTTCTTC
TRBD1	.	TRBV5-1	TRBJ1-1	CASRRGTGGGTEAFF	TGCGCCAGCAGACGGGGGACAGGGGGTGGTACTGAAGCTTTCTTT
TRBD1	.	TRBV7-6	TRBJ1-1	CASSLAGGTGVRWTEAFF	TGTGCCAGCAGCTTAGCGGGGGGGACAGGGGTTCGATGGACTGAAGCTTTCTTT
.	few	TRBV18	TRBJ2-7	CASSPAGLASEQYF	TGTGCCAGCTCACCTGCAGGGTTGGCGTCCGAGCAGTACTTC
.	.	TRBV10-3	TRBJ2-7	CAISEKEADEQYF	TGTGCCATCAGTGAGAAAGAAGCGGACGAGCAGTACTTC
.	.	TRBV6-5	TRBJ1-1	CASSYTGKTSNTEAFF	TGTGCCAGCAGTTACACAGGGAAAACTTCGAACACTGAAGCTTTCTTT
TRBD2	few	TRBV7-8	TRBJ2-5	CASNTGGSETQYF	TGTGCCAGCAATACCGGGGGGTCGGAGACCCAGTACTTC
TRBD1	once	TRBV28	TRBJ2-2	CASSHLTGGDVTGELFF	TGTGCCAGCAGTCACCTCACAGGGGGCGACGTGACCGGGGAGCTGTTTTTT
TRBD1	.	TRBV7-9	TRBJ2-7	CASSSSGTGSYEQYF	TGTGCCAGCAGCTCGTCCGGGACAGGGTCATACGAGCAGTACTTC
.	.	TRBV9	TRBJ1-5	CASSVAPGSNQPQHF	TGTGCCAGCAGCGTAGCCCCAGGGAGCAATCAGCCCCAGCATTTT
TRBD1	few	TRBV7-3	TRBJ2-3	CASSFDRGSTDTQYF	TGTGCCAGCAGCTTCGACAGGGGGTCCACAGATACGCAGTATTTT
TRBD1	.	TRBV9	TRBJ2-3	CASSPIRTGGTDTQYF	TGTGCCAGCAGCCCCATCCGGACAGGAGGCACAGATACGCAGTATTTT
.	.	TRBV7-3	TRBJ1-1	CASSPRGTSTEAFF	TGTGCCAGCAGCCCCAGGGGCACCAGCACTGAAGCTTTCTTT
.	.	TRBV10-3	TRBJ2-3	CAISEGGLSTDTQYF	TGTGCCATCAGTGAGGGGGGACTGAGCACAGATACGCAGTATTTT
TRBD1	few	TRBV11-2	TRBJ2-1	CASSLAGTGVNNEQFF	TGTGCCAGCAGCTTAGCAGGGACAGGAGTTAACAATGAGCAGTTCTTC
TRBD2	.	TRBV7-9	TRBJ2-7	CASSSPGTSGRGEQYF	TGTGCCAGCAGCTCGCCGGGGACTAGCGGGAGAGGCGAGCAGTACTTC
.	.	TRBV21-1	TRBJ1-2	CASTGARYGYTF	TGTGCCAGCACAGGGGCCCGTTATGGCTACACCTTC
TRBD1	.	TRBV19	TRBJ2-5	CASSTRQGSGETQYF	TGTGCCAGTAGTACCCGACAGGGTTCGGGGGAGACCCAGTACTTC
.	.	TRBV4-3	TRBJ1-2	CASSQDRSDYYGYTF	TGCGCCAGCAGCCAAGATAGGTCAGACTACTATGGCTACACCTTC
.	few	TRBV2	TRBJ1-1	CAGFHRTEAFF	TGTGCCGGATTCCACAGGACTGAAGCTTTCTTT
.	.	TRBV19	TRBJ1-5	CASSPTGGSQPQHF	TGTGCCAGTAGTCCAACGGGGGGGTCTCAGCCCCAGCATTTT
.	few	TRBV6-1	TRBJ1-2	CASIPGGSTLGGYTF	TGTGCCAGCATCCCAGGAGGATCAACTCTCGGGGGCTACACCTTC
.	.	TRBV7-8	TRBJ2-1	CASSSVGGQGDEQFF	TGTGCCAGCAGCTCAGTAGGAGGGCAGGGCGATGAGCAGTTCTTC
TRBD2	.	TRBV6-4	TRBJ2-3	CASSTGGGLTDTQYF	TGTGCCAGCAGTACCGGGGGGGGCCTCACAGATACGCAGTATTTT
.	.	TRBV6-6	TRBJ2-1	CASSPGRGSYNEQFF	TGTGCCAGCAGCCCGGGGCGGGGCTCCTACAATGAGCAGTTCTTC
TRBD2	once	TRBV29-1	TRBJ2-5	CSVSHLTSGVRETQYF	TGCAGCGTATCCCACCTGACTAGCGGGGTTAGAGAGACCCAGTACTTC
TRBD2	.	TRBV27	TRBJ2-7	CASSPAGGVSYEQYF	TGTGCCAGCAGTCCCGCGGGGGGCGTTTCCTACGAGCAGTACTTC
.	.	TRBV29-1	TRBJ1-4	CSVAPGFGGEKLFF	TGCAGCGTTGCCCCGGGGTTCGGCGGTGAAAAACTGTTTTTT
.	.	TRBV5-5	TRBJ1-2	CASSLDRLYGYTF	TGTGCCAGCAGCTTAGACAGGCTCTATGGCTACACCTTC
.	.	TRBV28	TRBJ1-5	CASSFSSLAQHF	TGTGCCAGCAGTTTTTCGAGTTTAGCCCAGCATTTT
.	once	TRBV6-5	TRBJ1-5	CASSSQGLSNQPQHF	TGTGCCAGCAGTTCCCAGGGGTTGAGCAATCAGCCCCAGCATTTT
TRBD1	.	TRBV30	TRBJ2-3	CAWSVDRGSTDTQYF	TGTGCCTGGAGCGTGGACAGGGGGAGCACAGATACGCAGTATTTT
TRBD1	.	TRBV5-1	TRBJ1-3	CASSLVGTGKGNTIYF	TGCGCCAGCAGCTTGGTGGGGACAGGGAAGGGAAACACCATATATTTT